The 21 T cell receptor beta chains presented below share a single source sample, sequenced in a study of blood T cells in healthy people across ages (dated by TCRdb to 2014 to 2015). The method was 5' RACE. The data were produced on an Illumina HiSeq 2500. A second PCR of roughly 7 to 11 cycles was performed with a sample-barcoded 5' primer and a J-beta primer mix. TCRdb reanalyzed the raw reads on its own, using fastp at Q25 for trimming and MiXCR for clone calling, and kept in-frame beta chains. Rows are unified per CDR3 protein, each entry keeping the most common DNA and genes. Recorded for this sample are about 830,000 distinct CDR3 sequences; approximately 67% of them occurred a single time. The top ten hold 28% of the sample. The sequenced sample was blood. The source of these receptors is a man aged 25-45 years in good health.

CDR3 DNA: TGTGCCAGCAGTTGGGACAGGGGTTCACCCCTCCACTTT. Translation: CASSWDRGSPLHF. The rearrangement uses TRBV27 and TRBJ1-6; 10 nucleotides match TRBD1. CDR1 is MNHEY and CDR2 is SMNVEV in the germline V gene (reference sequence). J gave up 9 bases and V 4 bases, and 0 bases lay outside the gene matches. The CDR3 contains 13 residues.

J is TRBJ1-2 and V is TRBV3-1; no reliable D call. The germline V gene encodes CDR1 LGHDT and CDR2 YNNKEL (reference sequence). The V gene lost 1 base and the J gene lost 2 bases, with 8 bases spanning the gap. The CDR3 totals 14 residues. Written as DNA, the CDR3 is TGTGCCAGCAGCCAAGGTTTGCAGAACTATGGCTACACCTTC. Protein sequence: CASSQGLQNYGYTF.

The rearrangement joins TRBV6-5 to TRBJ2-1, with 8 bases aligning to TRBD1. The CDR3 covers 15 residues. Germline loops: CDR1 MNHEY, CDR2 SVGAGI. Germline trimming cut 0 bases from V and 12 bases from J; bases unmatched to any gene: 10. The CDR3 sequence: CASSYSEMDRAGQFF. CDR3 DNA sequence: TGTGCCAGCAGTTACTCGGAAATGGACAGGGCGGGGCAGTTCTTC.

This rearrangement joins TRBV7-2 to TRBJ1-2; TRBD1 is a possible D gene (6 bases). V lost 5 bases to trimming and J lost 4 bases, with 23 bases between them. This CDR3 region has 17 residues. Germline loops: CDR1 SGHTA, CDR2 FQGNSA. The CDR3 coding sequence is TGTGCCAGCAGCAAAAACAGGGAGGGGGTTTTTAGCTATGGCTACACCTTC. This translates into CASSKNREGVFSYGYTF.

The V gene is TRBV7-2, the J gene TRBJ2-7; D is unclear. Trimming stripped 1 base from V and 3 bases from J, with 10 bases between. Germline-derived CDR1 and CDR2 are SGHTA and FQGNSA. The CDR3 extends over 14 amino acids. This chain's CDR3 is CASSLGSGYYEQYF. The CDR3, as DNA: TGTGCCAGCAGCTTAGGGTCCGGATACTACGAGCAGTACTTC.

This clonotype was counted once. The chain uses TRBV12-3 or TRBV12-4 and TRBJ2-7, with 7 bases aligning to TRBD1. The CDR3 is made up of 15 amino acids. Unmatched junction bases numbered 4, after V lost 0 bases and J lost 2 bases. CDR3 amino acids: CASSLADRVAYEQYF. CDR3 sequence (DNA): TGTGCCAGCAGTTTAGCTGACAGGGTGGCCTACGAGCAGTACTTC.

The chain is built from TRBV6-5 and TRBJ2-7; a possible D gene is TRBD2 (7 bases). Germline V lookup: CDR1 MNHEY, CDR2 SVGAGI. V gave up 9 bases and J gave up 7 bases, with 19 bases separating them. There are 13 residues in the CDR3. The CDR3 reads CASNPGGQVEQYF. The CDR3 nucleotides are TGTGCCAGTAACCCCGGGGGGCAAGTAGAGCAGTACTTC.

This clonotype has a handful of counts. The chain uses TRBV4-2 and TRBJ2-3; TRBD1 might be the D (6 bases). The CDR3 has 18 residues. The V gene's germline CDR1 is LGHNA and CDR2 YNFKEQ. Trimming left V 0 bases short and J 0 bases short, with 16 bases between. Here the CDR3 DNA reads TGTGCCAGCAGCCAAGATGTTTCGGGGACAACTAGCACAGATACGCAGTATTTT. Translating it yields CASSQDVSGTTSTDTQYF.

V usage is TRBV7-2 and J usage is TRBJ2-5; D gene ambiguous. Looked up from germline, CDR1 is SGHTA and CDR2 is FQGNSA. Trimming cost V 5 bases and J 11 bases, with 21 bases left between them. CDR3 size: 14 residues. The CDR3 DNA sequence: TGTGCCAGCAGCCGACGTGGCCATGACAATGAGCAGTACTTC. Protein sequence: CASSRRGHDNEQYF.

This chain's CDR3 is CASSVRGGTVLGNEQFF. Here the CDR3 DNA reads TGTGCCAGCAGCGTCCGCGGGGGGACGGTTTTGGGCAATGAGCAGTTCTTC. The rearrangement joins TRBV9 to TRBJ2-1; 8 nucleotides align to TRBD2. V shed 2 bases and J 6 bases; nucleotides not matched to a gene: 13. The germline gives CDR1 SGDLS, CDR2 YYNGEE. The CDR3 is 17 residues long.

V usage is TRBV20-1 and J usage is TRBJ1-5, with TRBD1 identical over 11 bases. V shed 1 base and J 7 bases; nucleotides not matched to a gene: 6. This CDR3 comprises 15 residues. CDR1 and CDR2 from the germline V gene are DFQATT and SNEGSKA (reference sequence). The CDR3 spells CSARGTGGGAQPQHF. For the CDR3, the DNA is TGCAGTGCTAGAGGGACAGGGGGCGGAGCGCAGCCCCAGCATTTT.

V and J are TRBV5-4 and TRBJ2-1; D is unclear. The ends were cut back, 0 bases at V and 9 bases at J, with 7 bases in the middle. Per germline, CDR1 SGHNT and CDR2 YYREEE (reference sequence). CDR3 length: 12 amino acids. CDR3 DNA: TGTGCCAGCAGCTTGGACAGTACTGAGCAGTTCTTC. Encoded protein: CASSLDSTEQFF.

The V gene is TRBV12-3 or TRBV12-4, the J gene TRBJ1-2; D gene unclear. V lost 6 bases, J lost 3 bases, and 14 bases lay in between. The CDR3 loop spans 14 amino acids. DNA of the CDR3: TGTGCCAGCAGAAGGACGGTATTGGACTATGGCTACACCTTC. Encoded protein: CASRRTVLDYGYTF.

The chain couples TRBV7-3 to TRBJ2-3, with D hard to call. Looked up from germline, CDR1 is SGHTA and CDR2 is FQGTGA. Trimming left V 3 bases short and J 8 bases short, with 9 bases between. This CDR3 is built from 12 residues. The CDR3 sequence: CASSFSVGTQYF. Here the CDR3 DNA reads TGTGCCAGCAGCTTTTCCGTCGGTACGCAGTATTTT.

Regarding this clonotype: Sequence at one end of the junction differs from germline and may be a read error. This chain uses TRBV6-1 with TRBJ1-2, with 7 bases aligning to TRBD1. Germline V gene lookup returns CDR1 MNHNS and CDR2 SASEGT. The CDR3 is 15 residues long. For the CDR3, the DNA is TGTGCCAGCAGTCTCCAGCGAGGGGGCAACTATAGCTACACCTTC. Amino acids: CASSLQRGGNYSYTF.

The genes are TRBV12-5 and TRBJ2-5; TRBD2 is a possible D gene (7 bases). Germline V CDR1 and CDR2: LGHNT, FRNRAP. This CDR3 contains 14 residues. Trimming removed 6 bases at V and 5 bases at J, with 16 bases between. CDR3 nucleotides: TGTGCTAGTGGAACCGGGGGGCTATTGGAGACCCAGTACTTC. Amino acid sequence: CASGTGGLLETQYF. The full variable domain, rest sourced from reference TRBV12-5 and TRBJ2-5, is DARVTQTPRHKVTEMGQEVTMRCQPILGHNTVFWYRQTMMQGLELLAYFRNRAPLDDSGMPKDRFSAEMPDATLATLKIQPSEPRDSAVYFCASGTGGLLETQYFGPGTRLLVL.

The V gene is TRBV5-6, the J gene TRBJ2-3; TRBD2 agrees at 10 bases. J gave up 4 bases and V 1 base, and 6 bases lay outside the gene matches. Germline V gives CDR1 SGHDT, CDR2 YYEEEE. CDR3 length: 16 amino acids. This CDR3 reads CASSLMSSGGADTQYF. CDR3 DNA sequence: TGTGCCAGCAGCTTGATGTCTAGCGGGGGAGCAGATACGCAGTATTTT.

This chain links TRBV2 with TRBJ2-7, with TRBD1 matching over 7 bases. Germline values: CDR1 SNHLY, CDR2 FYNNEI. CDR3 size: 14 residues. The V segment lost 6 bases and the J segment 3 bases; nucleotides outside the gene matches: 8. Here the CDR3 DNA reads TGTGCCAGCAGGGTAGGACAGGCCAGCTACGAGCAGTACTTC. Translation gives CASRVGQASYEQYF.

J is TRBJ2-3 and V is TRBV6-5; 8 nucleotides agree with TRBD2. V was pared by 6 bases and J by 6 bases, with 11 bases of the junction left unmatched. CDR1 is MNHEY, CDR2 SVGAGI, per germline. CDR3 length: 15 amino acids. The CDR3 reads CASRTRGGEWDTQYF. The DNA for the CDR3 is TGTGCCAGCAGAACCCGGGGGGGAGAATGGGATACGCAGTATTTT.

This clonotype was counted a few times. The V call is TRBV10-3, the J call TRBJ2-4, with D maybe TRBD2 (7 bases). The tail of the sequence fits TRBJ2-7 better, so the J call may be wrong. The CDR3 spans 15 residues. Germline V gene sequence: CDR1 ENHRY, CDR2 SYGVKD. CDR3 bases: TGTGCCATCAGTGACCTGGACAAGGGGGGGCGCGAGCAGTACTTC. Translating gives CAISDLDKGGREQYF.

The rearrangement joins TRBV4-3 to TRBJ2-4; D ambiguous. V shed 0 bases and J shed 8 bases, with 8 bases lying between them. Germline loops: CDR1 LGHNA, CDR2 YSLEER. This CDR3 has 13 residues. CDR3 nucleotides: TGCGCCAGCAGCCAAGAATACCTGGACATTCAGTACTTC. Residues: CASSQEYLDIQYF.